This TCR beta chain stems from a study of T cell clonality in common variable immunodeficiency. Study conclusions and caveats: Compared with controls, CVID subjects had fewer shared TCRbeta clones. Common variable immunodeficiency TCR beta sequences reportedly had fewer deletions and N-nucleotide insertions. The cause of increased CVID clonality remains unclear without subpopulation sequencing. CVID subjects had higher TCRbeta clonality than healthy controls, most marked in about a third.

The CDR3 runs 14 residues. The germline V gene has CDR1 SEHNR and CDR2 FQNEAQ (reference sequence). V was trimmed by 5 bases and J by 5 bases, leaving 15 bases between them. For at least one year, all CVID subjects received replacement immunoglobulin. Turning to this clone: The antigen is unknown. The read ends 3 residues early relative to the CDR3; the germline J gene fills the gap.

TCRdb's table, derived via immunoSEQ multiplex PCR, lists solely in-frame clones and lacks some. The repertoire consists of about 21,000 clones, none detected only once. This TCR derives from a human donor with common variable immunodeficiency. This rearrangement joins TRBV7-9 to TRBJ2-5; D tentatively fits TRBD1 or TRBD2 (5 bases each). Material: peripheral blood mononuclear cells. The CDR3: CASSRGAVAETQYF. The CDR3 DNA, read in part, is TGTGCCAGCAGCCGAGGGGCGGTCGCGGAGACC.